Listed below are T cell receptor beta chains from one sample, sequenced in a study of cytomegalovirus exposure and HLA in healthy donors. TCRdb's copy holds only in-frame clones and misses some; the assay was immunoSEQ multiplex PCR. Altogether over 150,000 clones are present, about 77% being singletons, with the ten largest covering around 7%. Material for sequencing was PBMCs. These receptors came from a male donor in good health and CMV-seropositive. Both conserved end residues are part of each CDR3. A D gene is named only where the DNA matches it firmly. Expanded clones get a size class; other rows say once, few or many, or leave the size out.

v_call: TRBV7-2
j_call: TRBJ1-6
d_call: TRBD1
clone_size: once
cdr3_nt: TGTGCCAGCAGCTGGACAGGGGAAGGAGTGGGTTCACCCCTCCACTTT
cdr3_aa: CASSWTGEGVGSPLHF

v_call: TRBV10-3
j_call: TRBJ2-7
d_call: -
clone_size: -
cdr3_nt: TGTGCCACCTCAGGCGGAGGGGAAGGTTCCTACGAGCAGTACTTC
cdr3_aa: CATSGGGEGSYEQYF

v_call: TRBV6-6
j_call: TRBJ1-3
d_call: -
clone_size: -
cdr3_nt: TGTGCCAGCACCCACCACAGGGCGGTCGGGGGAAACACCATATATTTT
cdr3_aa: CASTHHRAVGGNTIYF

v_call: TRBV7-2
j_call: TRBJ2-7
d_call: -
clone_size: -
cdr3_nt: TGTGCCAGCAGCTTTGACCGTTCCGGGGAGCAGTACTTC
cdr3_aa: CASSFDRSGEQYF

v_call: TRBV29-1
j_call: TRBJ2-1
d_call: -
clone_size: once
cdr3_nt: TGCAGCGTCCCACCGGGACAAAATGAGCAGTTCTTC
cdr3_aa: CSVPPGQNEQFF

v_call: TRBV4-3
j_call: TRBJ1-1
d_call: -
clone_size: -
cdr3_nt: TGCGCCAGCAGCCAAGAGGGAGGTGTATGGACTGAAGCTTTCTTT
cdr3_aa: CASSQEGGVWTEAFF

v_call: TRBV9
j_call: TRBJ2-5
d_call: TRBD2
clone_size: -
cdr3_nt: TGTGCCAGCAGCCGGGGGGGCTCGGCCGAAGAGACCCAGTACTTC
cdr3_aa: CASSRGGSAEETQYF

v_call: TRBV5-4
j_call: TRBJ2-1
d_call: TRBD1
clone_size: -
cdr3_nt: TGTGCCAGCAGTTTATCGGACAGGGGCAATGAGCAGTTCTTC
cdr3_aa: CASSLSDRGNEQFF

v_call: TRBV27
j_call: TRBJ2-5
d_call: -
clone_size: -
cdr3_nt: TGTGCCAGCAGTTCATCTAATGGGGGCAGGAAGACCCAGTACTTC
cdr3_aa: CASSSSNGGRKTQYF

v_call: TRBV15
j_call: TRBJ2-3
d_call: TRBD2
clone_size: -
cdr3_nt: TGTGCCACCAGCAGAGATCGGCTAGCGGGGGGATTCACAGATACGCAGTATTTT
cdr3_aa: CATSRDRLAGGFTDTQYF

v_call: TRBV18
j_call: TRBJ2-7
d_call: -
clone_size: -
cdr3_nt: TGTGCCAGCTCATCTACAGGGTACGAGCAGTACTTC
cdr3_aa: CASSSTGYEQYF

v_call: TRBV11-2
j_call: TRBJ2-7
d_call: TRBD1
clone_size: -
cdr3_nt: TGTGCCAGCAGTGTGGGGACAGGGTACGAGCAGTACTTC
cdr3_aa: CASSVGTGYEQYF

v_call: TRBV6-5
j_call: TRBJ1-6
d_call: TRBD1
clone_size: few
cdr3_nt: TGTGCCAGCCACCGGACAGGGAAGAATTCACCCCTCCACTTT
cdr3_aa: CASHRTGKNSPLHF

v_call: TRBV5-4
j_call: TRBJ2-5
d_call: -
clone_size: once
cdr3_nt: TGTGCCAGCAGCCCCCTTCCCGTAGAGACCCAGTACTTC
cdr3_aa: CASSPLPVETQYF

v_call: TRBV5-1
j_call: TRBJ2-2
d_call: -
clone_size: -
cdr3_nt: TGCGCCAGCAAGGAGGCGGGGTTCACCGGGGAGCTGTTTTTT
cdr3_aa: CASKEAGFTGELFF

v_call: TRBV6-6
j_call: TRBJ1-2
d_call: -
clone_size: -
cdr3_nt: TGTGCCAGCAGTCCCTCGCAGAACTATGGCTACACCTTC
cdr3_aa: CASSPSQNYGYTF

v_call: TRBV7-2
j_call: TRBJ2-7
d_call: TRBD1
clone_size: -
cdr3_nt: TGTGCCAGCAGCCCGAGGACAGGGATGGTCGAGCAGTACTTC
cdr3_aa: CASSPRTGMVEQYF

v_call: TRBV13
j_call: TRBJ1-1
d_call: TRBD1
clone_size: -
cdr3_nt: TGTGCCAGCAGCCGTACAGGGGTGAATACCTTCGAAGCTTTCTTT
cdr3_aa: CASSRTGVNTFEAFF

v_call: TRBV30
j_call: TRBJ1-2
d_call: -
clone_size: -
cdr3_nt: TGTGCCTGGAGCGGGTGGGGGGACTATGGCTACACCTTC
cdr3_aa: CAWSGWGDYGYTF

v_call: TRBV7-2
j_call: TRBJ2-5
d_call: TRBD1
clone_size: -
cdr3_nt: TGTGCCAGCAGCTTTGACAGGGCCCACGAAGAGACCCAGTACTTC
cdr3_aa: CASSFDRAHEETQYF

v_call: TRBV30
j_call: TRBJ1-1
d_call: TRBD1
clone_size: -
cdr3_nt: TGTGCCAGTCGGACAGGGTCAGGTACTGAAGCTTTCTTT
cdr3_aa: CASRTGSGTEAFF

v_call: TRBV5-1
j_call: TRBJ2-3
d_call: TRBD1
clone_size: -
cdr3_nt: TGCGCCAGCAGCCTACAGGGGGCGGGCACAGATACGCAGTATTTT
cdr3_aa: CASSLQGAGTDTQYF

v_call: TRBV7-3
j_call: TRBJ2-3
d_call: -
clone_size: few
cdr3_nt: TGTGCCAGCAGCTTAAGCGGGTCAGATACGCAGTATTTT
cdr3_aa: CASSLSGSDTQYF

v_call: TRBV18
j_call: TRBJ1-1
d_call: TRBD1
clone_size: -
cdr3_nt: TGTGCCAGCTCACCCAGGGGGCCGGGGACTGAAGCTTTCTTT
cdr3_aa: CASSPRGPGTEAFF

v_call: TRBV5-8
j_call: TRBJ1-1
d_call: TRBD1
clone_size: few
cdr3_nt: TGTGCCAGCAGCCACGGGACAGGGGCCCCCAAAGCTTTCTTT
cdr3_aa: CASSHGTGAPKAFF

v_call: TRBV5-1
j_call: TRBJ1-1
d_call: TRBD1
clone_size: -
cdr3_nt: TGCGCCAGCAGCCCTGGGACAGGAAAGAACACTGAAGCTTTCTTT
cdr3_aa: CASSPGTGKNTEAFF

v_call: TRBV18
j_call: TRBJ2-5
d_call: TRBD1
clone_size: -
cdr3_nt: TGTGCCAGCTCAGCACAGGGGCCCCAGTACTTC
cdr3_aa: CASSAQGPQYF

v_call: TRBV6-1
j_call: TRBJ1-5
d_call: -
clone_size: -
cdr3_nt: TGTGCCAGCAGTACTTCAGGTACCAATCAGCCCCAGCATTTT
cdr3_aa: CASSTSGTNQPQHF

v_call: TRBV5-1
j_call: TRBJ1-1
d_call: -
clone_size: -
cdr3_nt: TGCGCCAGCAGCCGGGGGAACACTGAAGCTTTCTTT
cdr3_aa: CASSRGNTEAFF

v_call: TRBV28
j_call: TRBJ2-7
d_call: -
clone_size: -
cdr3_nt: TGTGCCAGCAGTTTAACCCCAGGGCCCTCCTACGAGCAGTACTTC
cdr3_aa: CASSLTPGPSYEQYF

v_call: TRBV29-1
j_call: TRBJ2-2
d_call: -
clone_size: few
cdr3_nt: TGCAGCGTTGTAGTCGCCGGGGAGCTGTTTTTT
cdr3_aa: CSVVVAGELFF

v_call: TRBV30
j_call: TRBJ1-1
d_call: TRBD1
clone_size: -
cdr3_nt: TGTGCCTGGAAGACAGGGGTAGAAGCTTTCTTT
cdr3_aa: CAWKTGVEAFF

v_call: TRBV9
j_call: TRBJ2-7
d_call: TRBD2
clone_size: -
cdr3_nt: TGTGCCAGCAGCGTGGCCCCGACAGCGGGATCCTACGAGCAGTGCTTC
cdr3_aa: CASSVAPTAGSYEQCF

v_call: TRBV2
j_call: TRBJ2-1
d_call: -
clone_size: -
cdr3_nt: TGTGCCAGCCCTAGGGGTCGCGAGCAGTTCTTC
cdr3_aa: CASPRGREQFF

v_call: TRBV5-1
j_call: TRBJ1-4
d_call: -
clone_size: few
cdr3_nt: TGCGCCAGCAGCTTCGGGGGGACCGCTGAAAAACTGTTTTTT
cdr3_aa: CASSFGGTAEKLFF

v_call: TRBV2
j_call: TRBJ1-5
d_call: -
clone_size: few
cdr3_nt: TGTGCCAGCAGTCCAACCCCCACGAGGCAGCCCCAGCATTTT
cdr3_aa: CASSPTPTRQPQHF

v_call: TRBV11-2
j_call: TRBJ1-2
d_call: -
clone_size: -
cdr3_nt: TGTGCCAGCAGCTTAGGACTCGAGCAGTCCTATGGCTACACCTTC
cdr3_aa: CASSLGLEQSYGYTF

v_call: TRBV6-5
j_call: TRBJ2-3
d_call: -
clone_size: -
cdr3_nt: TGTGCCAGCAGTTATGGGGGCGGAGGAGATACGCAGTATTTT
cdr3_aa: CASSYGGGGDTQYF

v_call: TRBV6-6
j_call: TRBJ1-4
d_call: -
clone_size: -
cdr3_nt: TGTGCCAGCAGCCCTGGAGTCGTGGAGGAAAAACTGTTTTTT
cdr3_aa: CASSPGVVEEKLFF

v_call: TRBV9
j_call: TRBJ1-6
d_call: TRBD1
clone_size: -
cdr3_nt: TGTGCCAGCAGCGTAGGAGGGGGCGAAAGATATAATTCACCCCTCCACTTT
cdr3_aa: CASSVGGGERYNSPLHF

v_call: TRBV6-6
j_call: TRBJ2-1
d_call: TRBD2
clone_size: few
cdr3_nt: TGTGCCAGCAGTTACCAACTAGCGGGGGGGTCTGAGCAGTTCTTC
cdr3_aa: CASSYQLAGGSEQFF

v_call: TRBV9
j_call: TRBJ1-1
d_call: TRBD1
clone_size: -
cdr3_nt: TGTGCCAGCAGCGTAGAAGGGGGCGCATCCCCGAACACTGAAGCTTTCTTT
cdr3_aa: CASSVEGGASPNTEAFF

v_call: TRBV5-1
j_call: TRBJ1-1
d_call: TRBD1
clone_size: -
cdr3_nt: TGCGCCAGCAGCCGAGCTACAGGGGGAGAAGCTTTCTTT
cdr3_aa: CASSRATGGEAFF

v_call: TRBV11-2
j_call: TRBJ2-2
d_call: TRBD2
clone_size: -
cdr3_nt: TGTGCCAGCAGCTTAATAGGACTAGCCCCTAACACCGGGGAGCTGTTTTTT
cdr3_aa: CASSLIGLAPNTGELFF

v_call: TRBV7-2
j_call: TRBJ2-7
d_call: -
clone_size: -
cdr3_nt: TGTGCCAGCAGCTTAGAGAAGGGGACCTACGAGCAGTACTTC
cdr3_aa: CASSLEKGTYEQYF

v_call: TRBV6-5
j_call: TRBJ2-1
d_call: -
clone_size: few
cdr3_nt: TGTGCCAGCAGTTACGCCGACATGAATGAGCAGTTCTTC
cdr3_aa: CASSYADMNEQFF

v_call: TRBV18
j_call: TRBJ1-1
d_call: -
clone_size: few
cdr3_nt: TGTGCCAGCTCACAGTTTTGGTCGGGAGCTTTCTTT
cdr3_aa: CASSQFWSGAFF

v_call: TRBV9
j_call: TRBJ2-3
d_call: TRBD2
clone_size: once
cdr3_nt: TGTGCCAGCAGCGTAGACGGGGGGGAATCAGATACGCAGTATTTT
cdr3_aa: CASSVDGGESDTQYF

v_call: TRBV7-3
j_call: TRBJ2-1
d_call: -
clone_size: once
cdr3_nt: TGTGCCAGCAGCTTAACGAGTAATGAGCAGTTCTTC
cdr3_aa: CASSLTSNEQFF